The TCR beta chain under discussion was sequenced for a study of blood T cell repertoires in COVID-19. Turning to the study itself: COVID-19 samples from acute and convalescent phases originated in the United States, Italy and Spain. PBMCs, B-cell-depleted T cells, or T cells were the source of the cDNA or gDNA that made up the material.

Patients in Seattle were enrolled during active infection, then followed longitudinally. Trimming left V 0 bases short and J 1 base short, with 12 bases between. The CDR3 covers 16 residues. Germline V gene data show CDR1 as MNHEY and CDR2 as SVGAGI. In the authors' workflow: The assay estimated nucleated cells by amplifying reference gene primers. Data came from immunoSEQ multiplex PCR; TCRdb stores just in-frame clones and leaves some out. V, J and clone size are taken as reported in that table, and D and trimming were inferred from the DNA itself. The sample records more than 200,000 clones, around 89% being singletons.

The sample consisted of peripheral blood. The chain couples TRBV6-5 to TRBJ1-1, with D tentatively TRBD1 (6 bases). This TCR came from a man in his thirties or forties with COVID-19, enrolled during active disease. DNA of the CDR3: TGTGCCAGCAGTTACTCGATTGGACAGCGGAACACTGAAGCTTTCTTT. Protein product: CASSYSIGQRNTEAFF.